A single sample is the source of the 10 T cell receptor beta chains below, sequenced in a study of T cell repertoires in ileal Crohn's disease. Only in-frame clones appear in the TCRdb table, and some are missing; sequencing was by immunoSEQ multiplex PCR. The sample carries about 2,200 clones, approximately 60% recorded once. The time point here: neoterminal ileum biopsy at postoperative endoscopy, about 6 months after surgery. The sample taken for sequencing was ileal tissue. Source of these receptors: an adult with Crohn's disease.

CDR3 amino acids: CAWSGLGAKNIQYF. The CDR3 nucleotides read TGTGCCTGGAGCGGACTGGGGGCCAAAAACATTCAGTACTTC. This chain links TRBV30 with TRBJ2-4; the D gene is possibly TRBD2 (5 bases). V lost 3 bases, J lost 1 base, and 10 bases lay in between. The CDR3 spans 14 residues. Germline-derived CDR1 and CDR2 are GTSNPN and SVGIG (reference sequence). The entire variable domain, with the rest obtained from reference TRBV30 and TRBJ2-4, is as follows: SQTIHQWPATLVQPVGSPLSLECTVEGTSNPNLYWYRQAAGRGLQLLFYSVGIGQISSEVPQNLSASRPQDRQFILSSKKLLLSDSGFYLCAWSGLGAKNIQYFGAGTRLSVL.

The rearrangement uses TRBV4-2 and TRBJ2-7; 8 bases line up with TRBD2. Germline trimming cut 4 bases from V and 4 bases from J; bases unmatched to any gene: 21. This CDR3 is built from 19 residues. Germline V lookup: CDR1 LGHNA, CDR2 YNFKEQ. The CDR3 spells CASSLRTRGAGVRDYEQYF. Here the CDR3 DNA reads TGTGCCAGCAGCCTACGGACTAGGGGAGCGGGAGTTAGGGATTACGAGCAGTACTTC.

About this clone: Other nucleotide sequences from this sample produce the same CDR3. DNA for the CDR3: TGCGCCAGCAGCTTGTCTCCGGGACAGGGGGCCTACGAGCAGTACTTC. It specifies CASSLSPGQGAYEQYF. The V and J genes are TRBV5-1 and TRBJ2-7; TRBD1 matches 11 bases. The CDR3 has 16 amino acids. Germline trimming cut 1 base from V and 2 bases from J; bases unmatched to any gene: 5. Germline V gene lookup returns CDR1 SGHRS and CDR2 YFSETQ.

The rearrangement joins TRBV6-4 to TRBJ2-6; D is unresolved. CDR3 length equals 14 residues. Trimming shortened V by 0 bases and J by 3 bases, and 3 bases separated the two germline ends. The V gene's germline CDR1 is MRHNA and CDR2 SNTAGT. CDR3 nucleotide sequence: TGTGCCAGCAGTGACTCCTATGGGGCCAACGTCCTGACTTTC. Translated, it gives CASSDSYGANVLTF.

A few counts support this clone. This chain connects TRBV11-3 to TRBJ2-7; 8 bases match TRBD1. CDR1 and CDR2 from the germline V gene are SGHNT and YENEEA. Trimming removed 4 bases from V and 4 bases from J; junction bases left unmatched: 9. There are 15 residues in the CDR3. CDR3 amino acids: CASSSDRGSRYEQYF. The CDR3 DNA reads as TGTGCCAGCAGCTCCGACAGGGGAAGTCGGTACGAGCAGTACTTC.

The chain joins TRBV2 to TRBJ2-2; 9 bases map to TRBD1. The CDR3 is made up of 16 amino acids. Germline V gene data show CDR1 as SNHLY and CDR2 as FYNNEI. V lost 4 bases and J lost 2; bases outside the gene matches: 5. The CDR3 loop reads CASSAETGGNTGELFF. Written as DNA, the CDR3 is TGTGCCAGCAGTGCGGAGACAGGGGGAAACACCGGGGAGCTGTTTTTT.

The chain couples TRBV5-1 to TRBJ2-6, with 8 bases identical to TRBD2. Losses at the gene ends were 6 bases for V and 2 bases for J; bases not matched to a gene: 10. Germline V CDR1 and CDR2: SGHRS, YFSETQ. The CDR3 length is 17 residues. DNA of the CDR3: TGCGCCAGCACCCCGGGGGCGGGGGGAACTGGGGCCAACGTCCTGACTTTC. This encodes CASTPGAGGTGANVLTF.

The chain joins TRBV18 to TRBJ1-1; D call uncertain. CDR1 is KGHSH, CDR2 LQKENI, per germline. Trimming cost V 4 bases and J 1 base, with 13 bases left between them. This CDR3 spans 15 amino acids. For the CDR3, the DNA is TGTGCCAGCTCACTTTCGGGTAGTGAGAACACTGAAGCTTTCTTT. Translated, it gives CASSLSGSENTEAFF.

The rearrangement uses TRBV18 and TRBJ1-4; D remains ambiguous. This CDR3 is 15 amino acids long. Germline values: CDR1 KGHSH, CDR2 LQKENI. The ends were cut back, 3 bases at V and 4 bases at J, with 12 bases in the middle. CDR3 in amino acids: CASSPNPSGNEKLFF. CDR3 nucleotides: TGTGCCAGCTCACCGAATCCTTCGGGTAATGAAAAACTGTTTTTT.

The rearrangement uses TRBV19 and TRBJ2-2, with D uncertain. Deletions cut 3 bases from V and 7 bases from J, with 9 bases between. The CDR3 runs 13 residues. CDR1 is LNHDA and CDR2 is SQIVND in the germline V gene (reference sequence). The CDR3 DNA reads TGTGCCAGTAGTATCCAGCGATACGGGGAGCTGTTTTTT. Protein sequence: CASSIQRYGELFF.